Following are 19 T cell receptor beta chains from one sample sequenced in a study of blood T cell repertoires in COVID-19. TCRdb's table, derived via immunoSEQ multiplex PCR, lists solely in-frame clones and lacks some. The sample holds roughly 160,000 clones, about 86% seen once. Sequencing was performed on peripheral blood. The receptors here all came from a woman in her 70s who had recovered from COVID-19.

The rearrangement joins TRBV5-1 to TRBJ1-2; 12 bases line up with TRBD1. This CDR3 has 18 amino acids. In germline, CDR1 is SGHRS, CDR2 YFSETQ. With V trimmed by 3 bases and J by 4 bases, 13 bases remained unmatched. CDR3 protein: CASSSTGTGGWGSYGYTF. The CDR3 nucleotides are TGCGCCAGCAGCTCAACCGGGACAGGGGGCTGGGGCTCCTATGGCTACACCTTC.

The chain joins TRBV5-1 to TRBJ1-2; D not certain. Germline loops: CDR1 SGHRS, CDR2 YFSETQ. The CDR3 has 14 amino acids. Trimming took off 4 bases at V and 0 bases at J, with 10 bases between the two ends. The CDR3 bases are TGCGCCAGCAGCCCAACGACTTCTAACTATGGCTACACCTTC. Its protein product is CASSPTTSNYGYTF. The variable domain in full, completed from reference TRBV5-1 and TRBJ1-2, reads KAGVTQTPRYLIKTRGQQVTLSCSPISGHRSVSWYQQTPGQGLQFLFEYFSETQRNKGNFPGRFSGRQFSNSRSEMNVSTLELGDSALYLCASSPTTSNYGYTFGSGTRLTVV.

The chain combines TRBV2 with TRBJ1-4; 11 nucleotides agree with TRBD1. CDR3 length equals 14 residues. With V trimmed by 5 bases and J by 8 bases, 4 bases remained unmatched. Germline V lookup: CDR1 SNHLY, CDR2 FYNNEI. The CDR3 loop reads CASSPGTGGEKLFF. Here the CDR3 DNA reads TGTGCCAGCAGTCCCGGGACAGGGGGGGAAAAACTGTTTTTT.

This clone was counted a single time. The V call is TRBV29-1, the J call TRBJ1-1, with D maybe TRBD1 (6 bases). This CDR3 comprises 12 residues. Between the trimmed V and J ends, which lost 6 bases and 7 bases, there was a span of 15 bases. Germline V CDR1 and CDR2: SQVTM, ANQGSEA. The CDR3 nucleotides read TGCAGCGTCCCCATGGGGGCCGGTGAAGCTTTCTTT. Translating gives CSVPMGAGEAFF. Filled out from reference TRBV29-1 and TRBJ1-1, the complete variable domain reads SAVISQKPSRDICQRGTSLTIQCQVDSQVTMMFWYRQQPGQSLTLIATANQGSEATYESGFVIDKFPISRPNLTFSTLTVSNMSPEDSSIYLCSVPMGAGEAFFGQGTRLTVV.

The chain links TRBV19 to TRBJ1-2; no clear D. This CDR3 has 15 amino acids. Germline loops: CDR1 LNHDA, CDR2 SQIVND (reference sequence). V gave up 3 bases and J gave up 7 bases, with 18 bases separating them. The CDR3 loop is CASSMESAGSGGYTF. The CDR3 bases are TGTGCCAGTAGTATGGAATCGGCGGGTTCTGGTGGCTACACCTTC.

The table lists this clone with a few counts. The CDR3 reads CASSPVAGKLFF. CDR3 bases: TGCGCCAGCAGCCCCGTGGCGGGGAAACTGTTTTTT. V and J are TRBV4-1 and TRBJ1-4, with D hard to call. V was clipped by 4 bases and J by 11 bases, with 11 bases between them. This CDR3 contains 12 residues. Germline V gene lookup returns CDR1 MGHRA and CDR2 YSYEKL.

Comments on this clone: The sample contains more than one DNA sequence encoding this CDR3. The chain carries TRBV7-3 and TRBJ2-5, with D unclear. The CDR3 has 11 residues. Germline-derived CDR1 and CDR2 are SGHTA and FQGTGA. The V and J ends lost 4 bases and 4 bases respectively, with 4 bases between them. CDR3 amino acids: CASSSGETQYF. Here the CDR3 DNA reads TGTGCCAGCAGCTCGGGAGAGACCCAGTACTTC.

V and J are TRBV7-2 and TRBJ2-3; TRBD1 agrees at 7 bases. Germline CDR1 and CDR2: SGHTA and FQGNSA. This CDR3 has 15 residues. Germline trimming cut 5 bases from V and 1 base from J; bases unmatched to any gene: 6. CDR3 coding DNA: TGTGCCAGCAGCCCCCGGACAGGTGGCACAGATACGCAGTATTTT. It codes for CASSPRTGGTDTQYF.

V is TRBV24-1 and J is TRBJ2-1, with unresolved D. V was cut by 9 bases and J by 4 bases, with 6 bases left in between. The CDR3 is 11 residues long. The germline gives CDR1 KGHDR, CDR2 SFDVKD. CDR3 nucleotide sequence: TGTGCCACCGAACGGTACAATGAGCAGTTCTTC. Protein product: CATERYNEQFF.

As to this clone: The sample holds other DNA sequences that translate to the same CDR3. The chain combines TRBV9 with TRBJ2-2; the match to TRBD2 covers 8 bases. With 0 bases clipped from V and 5 bases from J, the junction kept 3 bases outside the gene matches. CDR1 is SGDLS, CDR2 YYNGEE, per germline. CDR3 length: 15 amino acids. In DNA form, the CDR3 reads TGTGCCAGCAGCGTAGGCCTAGCGGGTACCGGGGAGCTGTTTTTT. Its translation: CASSVGLAGTGELFF.

This chain uses TRBV27 with TRBJ1-2, with TRBD1 as a possible D gene (6 bases). Germline CDR1 MNHEY, CDR2 SMNVEV (reference sequence). Trimming shortened V by 2 bases and J by 7 bases, and 11 bases separated the two germline ends. This CDR3 has 13 residues. CDR3 bases: TGTGCCAGCAGTTTAGTGGGCAGGGGTGGCTACACCTTC. Protein: CASSLVGRGGYTF.

The chain links TRBV2 to TRBJ1-4; no reliable D call. CDR3 length: 14 residues. The germline CDR1 and CDR2 sequences are SNHLY and FYNNEI. V lost 5 bases and J lost 0, with 7 bases in between. The CDR3 here is CASSSVATNEKLFF. In nucleotides, the CDR3 is TGTGCCAGCAGTAGCGTTGCAACTAATGAAAAACTGTTTTTT. Combining the CDR3 with reference TRBV2 and TRBJ1-4 gives the whole variable domain EPEVTQTPSHQVTQMGQEVILRCVPISNHLYFYWYRQILGQKVEFLVSFYNNEISEKSEIFDDQFSVERPDGSNFTLKIRSTKLEDSAMYFCASSSVATNEKLFFGSGTQLSVL.

The rearrangement joins TRBV30 to TRBJ2-7; 11 bases match TRBD2. The CDR3 consists of 19 residues. V lost 0 bases, J lost 7 bases, and 20 bases stayed unmatched. Germline lookup yields CDR1 GTSNPN and CDR2 SVGIG (reference sequence). The CDR3 coding sequence is TGTGCCTGGAGTGTATCTACTCTCTTGGGACTAGCGGCCCGGAAAGAGCAGTACTTC. This sequence encodes CAWSVSTLLGLAARKEQYF.

The gene calls are TRBV20-1 and TRBJ1-3; D is uncertain. The germline V and J ends were trimmed by 3 bases and 4 bases, with 4 bases remaining between them. There are 11 residues in the CDR3. In germline, CDR1 is DFQATT, CDR2 SNEGSKA (reference sequence). The CDR3 here is CSASAGNTIYF. The DNA of the CDR3 is TGCAGTGCTAGCGCGGGAAACACCATATATTTT.

In nucleotides, the CDR3 is TGTGCCATCAGTCCTGGACTTGCCCACAATGAGCAGTTCTTC. It specifies CAISPGLAHNEQFF. The V and J genes are TRBV10-3 and TRBJ2-1; maybe TRBD2 (5 bases). CDR1 and CDR2 from the germline V gene are ENHRY and SYGVKD. V lost 5 bases and J lost 5, with 13 bases in between. The CDR3 is made up of 14 amino acids.

Remarks on this clone: Additional DNA sequences in this sample encode the identical CDR3. The chain couples TRBV7-2 to TRBJ2-5, with 11 bases that match TRBD2. The ends lost 5 bases at V and 5 bases at J; junction bases unmatched: 7. Germline CDR1 reads SGHTA; CDR2 reads FQGNSA. This CDR3 has 15 amino acids. CDR3 in amino acids: CASSPDSGRDETQYF. For the CDR3, the DNA is TGTGCCAGCAGCCCCGATAGCGGGAGGGATGAGACCCAGTACTTC. Full variable domain (outside the CDR3, taken from reference TRBV7-2 and TRBJ2-5): GAGVSQSPSNKVTEKGKDVELRCDPISGHTALYWYRQSLGQGLEFLIYFQGNSAPDKSGLPSDRFSAERTGGSVSTLTIQRTQQEDSAVYLCASSPDSGRDETQYFGPGTRLLVL.

In this sample, this clone turned up once. V usage is TRBV11-3 and J usage is TRBJ2-1; the D is unclear. The CDR3 sequence is 12 residues long. The V end was cut by 5 bases, the J end by 8 bases, with 10 bases between. The germline V gene has CDR1 SGHNT and CDR2 YENEEA. The CDR3 reads CASSLHTDEQFF. The CDR3 bases are TGTGCCAGCAGCCTCCATACGGATGAGCAGTTCTTC.

The V and J genes are TRBV6-1 and TRBJ2-3; 12 nucleotides line up with TRBD2. V lost 2 bases and J lost 1; bases outside the gene matches: 4. The germline gives CDR1 MNHNS, CDR2 SASEGT. The CDR3 is made up of 17 amino acids. The CDR3 region is CASSESRTSGGTDTQYF. The CDR3 DNA sequence: TGTGCCAGCAGTGAATCCCGGACTAGCGGGGGCACAGATACGCAGTATTTT.

The sample holds a few counts of this clone. V is TRBV20-1 and J is TRBJ2-1; D is perhaps TRBD2 (7 bases). The CDR3 loop spans 14 amino acids. The germline V and J ends were trimmed by 3 bases and 5 bases, with 14 bases remaining between them. Germline V gene lookup returns CDR1 DFQATT and CDR2 SNEGSKA (reference sequence). The CDR3 protein is CSASSGGLDNEQFF. CDR3 DNA: TGCAGTGCTAGTTCGGGGGGCCTCGACAATGAGCAGTTCTTC.